This T cell receptor (beta chain) was recovered during a study of T-cell reconstitution after alpha-beta-depleted transplantation in children (dated by TCRdb to 2016 to 2017). Context from the whole study: Using TCR repertoire profiling, the study followed T-cell immune reconstitution in a quantitative way in children after TCRalphabeta/CD19-depleted allogeneic hematopoietic cell transplantation.

The library was generated by PCR. The sequencer was an Illumina HiSeq 2500. TCR library preparation used molecular barcoding, with unique molecular identifiers applied to normalize quantification of the TCRbeta repertoire. TCRdb's own reprocessing of the public reads used fastp at Q25 and MiXCR and kept productive beta chains. Rows are unified per CDR3 protein, each entry keeping the most common DNA and genes. The sample table holds roughly 100,000 distinct CDR3 sequences, of which under 9% were seen once. The top ten hold less than 20% of the sample. The treatment or condition tag for this specimen amounts to: allogeneic hematopoietic cell transplantation with graft depleted of TCRalphabeta T cells and CD19 B cells. The children who served as transplant recipients had been given grafts of TCRalphabeta/CD19-depleted allogeneic hematopoietic cells. Study-level results and caveats: In some patients, the high TCRbeta diversity seen at day 60 was put down to recipient T cells and intrathymic progenitors that had survived conditioning. The apparently early alphabetaT-cell count recovery about two months after transplant was reportedly dependent on only several hundred rapidly expanded clones derived from non-depleted graft cells. Hyperexpanded clone frequencies declined over subsequent months; after one year, T-cell counts and TCRbeta diversity were mostly attributed to newly produced T cells.

In the germline V gene, CDR1 corresponds to SNHLY and CDR2 to FYNNEI. The CDR3 has 15 amino acids, counting the end cysteine and phenylalanine. Only CDR3 DNA is held: 45 bases, read in frame from base 1. This clonotype was picked up a small number of times. This receptor's antigen is unknown. A read error may produce the germline difference seen at one junction end. This TCR was sampled from a boy between 2 and 10 years old with acute lymphoblastic leukemia, due to receive a stem cell transplant. The V and J genes are TRBV2 and TRBJ2-3, with 7 middle bases fitting TRBD2. This material consisted of PBMCs, taken before TCRalphabeta/CD19-depleted stem cell transplant. The CDR3: CASSVLRGSTDTHYF. The DNA is as follows: TGTGCCAGCAGCGTCTTGCGGGGGAGCACAGATACGCATTATTTT.